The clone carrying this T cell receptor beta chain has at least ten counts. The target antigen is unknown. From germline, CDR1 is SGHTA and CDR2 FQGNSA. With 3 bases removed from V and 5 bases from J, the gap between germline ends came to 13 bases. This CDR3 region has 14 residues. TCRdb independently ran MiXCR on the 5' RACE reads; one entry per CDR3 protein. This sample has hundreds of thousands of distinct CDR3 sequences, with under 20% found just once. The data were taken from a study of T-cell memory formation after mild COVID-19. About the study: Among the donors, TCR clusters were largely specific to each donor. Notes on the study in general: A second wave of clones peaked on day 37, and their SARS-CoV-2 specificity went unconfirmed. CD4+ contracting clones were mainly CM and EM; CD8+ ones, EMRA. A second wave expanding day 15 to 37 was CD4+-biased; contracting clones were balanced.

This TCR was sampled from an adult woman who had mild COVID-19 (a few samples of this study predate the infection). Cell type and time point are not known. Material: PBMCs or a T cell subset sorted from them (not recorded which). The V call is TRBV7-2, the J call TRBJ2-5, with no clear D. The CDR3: CASSFGRHRETQYF. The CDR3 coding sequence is TGTGCCAGCAGCTTCGGACGGCACCGGGAGACCCAGTACTTC.